A selection of T cell receptor beta chains follows, all from one sample in a study of T cell repertoires in cytomegalovirus infection. TCRdb passed the reads through MiXCR, listing each CDR3 protein once. The repertoire has 200,000 or so distinct CDR3 sequences, about 21% of them found once; the top ten carry about 3%. The specimen sequenced was PBMCs. Receptor source: a human donor in good health (CMV status not recorded). Some clones in this sample may be carry-over from other donors' samples. The conserved cysteine and the conserved F or W are not part of the CDR3 here. The order of the fields is V gene, J gene, CDR3 protein.

V gene: TRBV10-3
J gene: TRBJ2-5
CDR3 protein: AISGAEDQETQY

V gene: TRBV7-9
J gene: TRBJ2-5
CDR3 protein: ASYPTGTGQETQY

V gene: TRBV7-2
J gene: TRBJ1-2
CDR3 protein: ASSFGPTDYGYT

V gene: TRBV7-9
J gene: TRBJ2-5
CDR3 protein: ASRAGTAQETQY

V gene: TRBV7-2
J gene: TRBJ2-1
CDR3 protein: ASTSGRTYNEQF

V gene: TRBV19
J gene: TRBJ1-5
CDR3 protein: ASNPQGQPQH

V gene: TRBV25-1
J gene: TRBJ1-5
CDR3 protein: ASSVTEGNQPQH

V gene: TRBV15
J gene: TRBJ1-2
CDR3 protein: ATSRGGQTVHYGYT

V gene: TRBV6-1
J gene: TRBJ1-3
CDR3 protein: ASRRELSAGNTIY

V gene: TRBV7-9
J gene: TRBJ1-4
CDR3 protein: ASSSGTHAGEKLF

V gene: TRBV29-1
J gene: TRBJ2-7
CDR3 protein: SVVHGGTGHLEQY

V gene: TRBV7-9
J gene: TRBJ2-5
CDR3 protein: ASQQGPGTQY

V gene: TRBV7-9
J gene: TRBJ2-4
CDR3 protein: ASSLGGSGAKNIQY

V gene: TRBV4-3
J gene: TRBJ2-3
CDR3 protein: ASSERGSTDTQY

V gene: TRBV19
J gene: TRBJ2-7
CDR3 protein: ASSEADSEQY

V gene: TRBV7-2
J gene: TRBJ1-5
CDR3 protein: ASAWGDRTDQPQH

V gene: TRBV12-3/TRBV12-4
J gene: TRBJ2-6
CDR3 protein: ASSFSSGANVLT

V gene: TRBV11-1
J gene: TRBJ2-4
CDR3 protein: ASSLSYHGAKNIQY

V gene: TRBV6-2/TRBV6-3
J gene: TRBJ1-5
CDR3 protein: ASNLPGNQPQH

V gene: TRBV12-3/TRBV12-4
J gene: TRBJ2-1
CDR3 protein: ASSPPGQGYNEQF

V gene: TRBV2
J gene: TRBJ2-6
CDR3 protein: ASSPTRSSGANVLT

V gene: TRBV7-2
J gene: TRBJ2-7
CDR3 protein: ASSLGGAWVEQY

V gene: TRBV2
J gene: TRBJ2-5
CDR3 protein: ASKGTQETQY

V gene: TRBV7-9
J gene: TRBJ2-5
CDR3 protein: ASSSPGQGRETQY

V gene: TRBV20-1
J gene: TRBJ2-7
CDR3 protein: SATGLAASAYEQY

V gene: TRBV19
J gene: TRBJ1-4
CDR3 protein: ASSTRDSGFNEKLF

V gene: TRBV7-2
J gene: TRBJ2-3
CDR3 protein: ASSLTSGRAVDTQY

V gene: TRBV19
J gene: TRBJ2-7
CDR3 protein: ASSSRGLAYSYEQY

V gene: TRBV28
J gene: TRBJ2-1
CDR3 protein: ASSLLASGSYEQF

V gene: TRBV19
J gene: TRBJ2-7
CDR3 protein: DSSGMWGGDGEQY

V gene: TRBV12-3/TRBV12-4
J gene: TRBJ2-5
CDR3 protein: ASSLGETSAETQY

V gene: TRBV5-1
J gene: TRBJ1-1
CDR3 protein: ASSLDGNRGPAEAF

V gene: TRBV6-2/TRBV6-3
J gene: TRBJ2-7
CDR3 protein: ASSYRPGGAFSYEQY

V gene: TRBV12-3/TRBV12-4
J gene: TRBJ2-7
CDR3 protein: ASREETSYEQY

V gene: TRBV5-1
J gene: TRBJ1-2
CDR3 protein: ASSFRPAADYGYT

V gene: TRBV12-3/TRBV12-4
J gene: TRBJ2-3
CDR3 protein: ASSLMGGTDTQY

V gene: TRBV20-1
J gene: TRBJ2-5
CDR3 protein: SARLPASRGETQY

V gene: TRBV7-9
J gene: TRBJ1-1
CDR3 protein: ASSLAEDAEAF

V gene: TRBV6-2/TRBV6-3
J gene: TRBJ2-1
CDR3 protein: ASDTSGRAHEQF

V gene: TRBV27
J gene: TRBJ2-3
CDR3 protein: ASSNPGTSVSDTQY